These T cell receptor beta chains were read from a single sample in a study of blood T cell repertoires in COVID-19. The assay was immunoSEQ multiplex PCR, and TCRdb's table has in-frame clones only and misses some. The sample yields about 190,000 clones, less than 90% seen once. Specimen: peripheral blood. These receptors originate from a man between 25 and 39 years old with acute or convalescent COVID-19. CDR3s leave out the opening cysteine and the closing phenylalanine or tryptophan.

length: 13; V: TRBV29-1; J: TRBJ2-6; CDR3: SVDDRGSGANVLT
length: 16; V: TRBV11-2; J: TRBJ1-4; CDR3: ASRPGTGGFATNEKLF
length: 13; V: TRBV7-9; J: TRBJ1-1; CDR3: ASSLPDSLNTEAF
length: 15; V: TRBV5-1; J: TRBJ2-3; CDR3: ASSFYGRATSTDTQY
length: 14; V: TRBV9; J: TRBJ1-3; CDR3: ASSVGLRGAGNTIY
length: 13; V: TRBV7-6; J: TRBJ2-2; CDR3: ASSLEQGYTGELF
length: 12; V: TRBV5-4; J: TRBJ2-7; CDR3: ASSLEQGKNEQY
length: 14; V: TRBV2; J: TRBJ2-3; CDR3: ASLRLAGRRKDTQY
length: 15; V: TRBV3-1/TRBV3-2; J: TRBJ2-1; CDR3: ASSQDRFESSYNEQF
length: 13; V: TRBV15; J: TRBJ1-4; CDR3: ATSPWTGINEKLF
length: 15; V: TRBV7-3; J: TRBJ2-1; CDR3: ASSQNDRERNYNEQF
length: 13; V: TRBV10-2; J: TRBJ2-3; CDR3: ASTRTSGRADTQY
length: 11; V: TRBV5-1; J: TRBJ1-1; CDR3: ASSSDSNTEAF
length: 12; V: TRBV28; J: TRBJ2-7; CDR3: ASSLFAGRNEQY
length: 11; V: TRBV6-5; J: TRBJ1-2; CDR3: AIRTGSIYGYT
length: 12; V: TRBV5-1; J: TRBJ2-2; CDR3: ASSRRGQDGELF